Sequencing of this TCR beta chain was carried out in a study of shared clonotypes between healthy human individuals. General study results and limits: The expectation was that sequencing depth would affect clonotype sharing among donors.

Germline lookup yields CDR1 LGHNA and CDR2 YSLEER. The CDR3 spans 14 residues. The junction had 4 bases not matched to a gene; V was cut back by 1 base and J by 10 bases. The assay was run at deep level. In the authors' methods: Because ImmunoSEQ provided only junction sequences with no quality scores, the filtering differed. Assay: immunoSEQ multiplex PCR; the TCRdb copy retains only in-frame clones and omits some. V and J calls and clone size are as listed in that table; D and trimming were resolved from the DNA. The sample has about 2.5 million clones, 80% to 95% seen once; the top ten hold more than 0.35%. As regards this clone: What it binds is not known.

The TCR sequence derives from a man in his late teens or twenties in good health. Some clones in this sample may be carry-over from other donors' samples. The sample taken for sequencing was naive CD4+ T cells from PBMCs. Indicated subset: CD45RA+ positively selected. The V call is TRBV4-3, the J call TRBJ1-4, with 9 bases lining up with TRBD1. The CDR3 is CASSQGDREGKLFF. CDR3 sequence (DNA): TGCGCCAGCAGCCAAGGGGACAGGGAGGGAAAACTGTTTTTT.